These T cell receptor beta chains were read from a single sample in a study of Graves' ophthalmopathy and Graves' hyperthyroidism. TCRdb recomputed calls from the multiplex PCR reads with MiXCR, one row per CDR3 protein. The sample has over a million distinct CDR3 sequences, roughly 35% seen once; the top ten hold around 10%. The sequenced material came from peripheral blood or thyroid tissue (not recorded which). The origin of the receptors is an adult man with Graves' hyperthyroidism. Each CDR3 is given with its conserved first and last residue. A D gene is named only where the DNA matches it firmly. Expanded clones get a size class; other rows say once, few or many, or leave the size out.

cdr3_aa: CSVEDSIRFEVEAFF
cdr3_nt: TGCAGCGTTGAAGACTCCATCCGGTTCGAGGTTGAAGCTTTCTTT
d_call: -
clone_size: -
cdr3_length: 15
j_call: TRBJ1-1
v_call: TRBV29-1

cdr3_aa: CASSPVGTGEAFF
cdr3_nt: TGTGCCAGCAGTCCCGTGGGGACAGGAGAAGCTTTCTTT
d_call: TRBD1
clone_size: many
cdr3_length: 13
j_call: TRBJ1-1
v_call: TRBV12-3/TRBV12-4

cdr3_aa: CASSARDVGRTYEQYF
cdr3_nt: TGTGCCAGCAGTGCTAGAGATGTTGGCAGGACCTACGAGCAGTACTTC
d_call: -
clone_size: -
cdr3_length: 16
j_call: TRBJ2-7
v_call: TRBV25-1

cdr3_aa: CASSGWDRALNTEAFF
cdr3_nt: TGTGCCAGCAGCGGGTGGGACAGGGCCCTGAACACTGAAGCTTTCTTT
d_call: TRBD1
clone_size: few
cdr3_length: 16
j_call: TRBJ1-1
v_call: TRBV5-4

cdr3_aa: CASSPGQGGVGYTF
cdr3_nt: TGTGCCAGCAGCCCCGGACAGGGTGGAGTTGGCTACACCTTC
d_call: TRBD1
clone_size: few
cdr3_length: 14
j_call: TRBJ1-2
v_call: TRBV7-6

cdr3_aa: CASSSFLAGEPDTQYF
cdr3_nt: TGTGCCAGCAGCTCCTTTCTAGCGGGAGAGCCAGATACGCAGTATTTT
d_call: TRBD2
clone_size: -
cdr3_length: 16
j_call: TRBJ2-3
v_call: TRBV7-2

cdr3_aa: CASSRTSGEKTQYF
cdr3_nt: TGCGCCAGCAGCAGGACTAGCGGGGAAAAGACCCAGTACTTC
d_call: TRBD2
clone_size: -
cdr3_length: 14
j_call: TRBJ2-5
v_call: TRBV5-1

cdr3_aa: CSVEGRTNYGYTF
cdr3_nt: TGCAGCGTTGAAGGCAGAACTAACTATGGCTACACCTTC
d_call: -
clone_size: many
cdr3_length: 13
j_call: TRBJ1-2
v_call: TRBV29-1

cdr3_aa: CASSHLGEPQQYF
cdr3_nt: TGTGCCAGCAGCCACTTGGGGGAGCCCCAGCAGTACTTC
d_call: -
clone_size: -
cdr3_length: 13
j_call: TRBJ2-7
v_call: TRBV7-9

cdr3_aa: CASSSGTEIYEQYF
cdr3_nt: TGTGCCAGCAGCTCCGGGACTGAGATATACGAGCAGTACTTC
d_call: -
clone_size: -
cdr3_length: 14
j_call: TRBJ2-7
v_call: TRBV5-6

cdr3_aa: CASSLPEGKQYF
cdr3_nt: TGTGCCAGCAGTTTACCCGAGGGTAAGCAGTACTTC
d_call: -
clone_size: -
cdr3_length: 12
j_call: TRBJ2-7
v_call: TRBV10-2

cdr3_aa: CSVAGLSQETQYF
cdr3_nt: TGCAGCGTCGCCGGACTGAGCCAAGAGACCCAGTACTTC
d_call: -
clone_size: few
cdr3_length: 13
j_call: TRBJ2-5
v_call: TRBV29-1

cdr3_aa: CASSLERLGTVSLYEQYF
cdr3_nt: TGTGCCAGCAGCTTAGAAAGGTTAGGGACAGTTTCCCTCTACGAGCAGTACTTC
d_call: TRBD1
clone_size: once
cdr3_length: 18
j_call: TRBJ2-7
v_call: TRBV7-2

cdr3_aa: CASSFESSAEQYF
cdr3_nt: TGTGCCAGCAGTTTTGAGTCTTCTGCTGAGCAGTACTTC
d_call: -
clone_size: -
cdr3_length: 13
j_call: TRBJ2-7
v_call: TRBV7-9

cdr3_aa: CSVEDPGYTGNTIYF
cdr3_nt: TGCAGCGTTGAAGATCCGGGCTACACTGGAAACACCATATATTTT
d_call: -
clone_size: -
cdr3_length: 15
j_call: TRBJ1-3
v_call: TRBV29-1

cdr3_aa: CASSPPSTGAYGYTF
cdr3_nt: TGTGCCAGCAGCCCTCCGTCCACAGGGGCCTATGGCTACACCTTC
d_call: TRBD1
clone_size: few
cdr3_length: 15
j_call: TRBJ1-2
v_call: TRBV5-6

cdr3_aa: CASRLGDRETQYF
cdr3_nt: TGTGCCAGCAGGCTTGGGGACCGAGAGACCCAGTACTTC
d_call: -
clone_size: -
cdr3_length: 13
j_call: TRBJ2-5
v_call: TRBV2

cdr3_aa: CASSLGRGSFGETQYF
cdr3_nt: TGTGCCAGCAGCTTGGGACGGGGGAGCTTTGGAGAGACCCAGTACTTC
d_call: -
clone_size: many
cdr3_length: 16
j_call: TRBJ2-5
v_call: TRBV7-9

cdr3_aa: CSVAGLTDTQYF
cdr3_nt: TGCAGCGTTGCAGGGTTAACAGATACGCAGTATTTT
d_call: -
clone_size: few
cdr3_length: 12
j_call: TRBJ2-3
v_call: TRBV29-1

cdr3_aa: CASSLVTVGGKNTEAFF
cdr3_nt: TGCGCCAGCAGCTTGGTTACGGTTGGCGGGAAAAACACTGAAGCTTTCTTT
d_call: -
clone_size: -
cdr3_length: 17
j_call: TRBJ1-1
v_call: TRBV5-1

cdr3_aa: CAIRLRWDTYGYTF
cdr3_nt: TGTGCCATCAGACTGAGGTGGGACACCTATGGCTACACCTTC
d_call: -
clone_size: many
cdr3_length: 14
j_call: TRBJ1-2
v_call: TRBV10-3

cdr3_aa: CASSLGAAAYEQYF
cdr3_nt: TGCGCCAGCAGCTTGGGGGCCGCAGCCTACGAGCAGTACTTC
d_call: -
clone_size: many
cdr3_length: 14
j_call: TRBJ2-7
v_call: TRBV5-1

cdr3_aa: CSVEKGASTEAFF
cdr3_nt: TGCAGCGTTGAAAAGGGGGCGAGCACTGAAGCTTTCTTT
d_call: TRBD1
clone_size: many
cdr3_length: 13
j_call: TRBJ1-1
v_call: TRBV29-1

cdr3_aa: CASSRGLQGIGANVLTF
cdr3_nt: TGTGCCAGCAGCCGTGGGCTGCAGGGAATTGGGGCCAACGTCCTGACTTTC
d_call: -
clone_size: -
cdr3_length: 17
j_call: TRBJ2-6
v_call: TRBV7-2

cdr3_aa: CASSVVSGPGTEAFF
cdr3_nt: TGTGCCAGCAGCGTAGTTTCCGGGCCGGGCACTGAAGCTTTCTTT
d_call: -
clone_size: few
cdr3_length: 15
j_call: TRBJ1-1
v_call: TRBV9

cdr3_aa: CASRGGELFF
cdr3_nt: TGTGCCAGCAGGGGGGGGGAACTGTTTTTT
d_call: TRBD2
clone_size: many
cdr3_length: 10
j_call: TRBJ2-2
v_call: TRBV12-3/TRBV12-4

cdr3_aa: CSVHLWTGQETQYF
cdr3_nt: TGCAGCGTTCACCTTTGGACAGGCCAAGAGACCCAGTACTTC
d_call: TRBD1
clone_size: -
cdr3_length: 14
j_call: TRBJ2-5
v_call: TRBV29-1

cdr3_aa: CASSPRGHEAFF
cdr3_nt: TGTGCCAGCTCACCCCGGGGCCATGAAGCTTTCTTT
d_call: -
clone_size: -
cdr3_length: 12
j_call: TRBJ1-1
v_call: TRBV18

cdr3_aa: CASSLPLGPDTQYF
cdr3_nt: TGTGCCAGCAGCTTGCCCCTGGGGCCGGATACGCAGTATTTT
d_call: -
clone_size: few
cdr3_length: 14
j_call: TRBJ2-3
v_call: TRBV7-9

cdr3_aa: CASSGPRGDDNQPQHF
cdr3_nt: TGTGCCAGCAGTGGCCCTAGGGGGGATGACAATCAGCCCCAGCATTTT
d_call: -
clone_size: few
cdr3_length: 16
j_call: TRBJ1-5
v_call: TRBV6-1

cdr3_aa: CAISYDRYNTGELFF
cdr3_nt: TGTGCCATCAGTTATGACAGGTACAACACCGGGGAGCTGTTTTTT
d_call: -
clone_size: -
cdr3_length: 15
j_call: TRBJ2-2
v_call: TRBV10-3

cdr3_aa: CASSPGTSIIYGYTF
cdr3_nt: TGTGCCAGTAGCCCGGGGACAAGTATAATCTATGGCTACACCTTC
d_call: -
clone_size: many
cdr3_length: 15
j_call: TRBJ1-2
v_call: TRBV19

cdr3_aa: CASSLRDTYQPQHF
cdr3_nt: TGTGCCAGCAGCCTCCGGGACACCTATCAGCCCCAGCATTTT
d_call: -
clone_size: many
cdr3_length: 14
j_call: TRBJ1-5
v_call: TRBV7-8

cdr3_aa: CASKTGTRGTEAFF
cdr3_nt: TGTGCCAGCAAAACAGGGACCCGGGGCACTGAAGCTTTCTTT
d_call: -
clone_size: many
cdr3_length: 14
j_call: TRBJ1-1
v_call: TRBV12-3/TRBV12-4

cdr3_aa: CASSYYQTSGETSYEQYF
cdr3_nt: TGTGCCAGCAGTTACTACCAGACTAGCGGGGAGACCTCCTACGAGCAGTACTTC
d_call: TRBD2
clone_size: few
cdr3_length: 18
j_call: TRBJ2-7
v_call: TRBV6-5

cdr3_aa: CSAPDNTIYF
cdr3_nt: TGCAGTGCTCCGGACAACACCATATATTTT
d_call: -
clone_size: -
cdr3_length: 10
j_call: TRBJ1-3
v_call: TRBV20-1

cdr3_aa: CAIPGAGPWLEQYF
cdr3_nt: TGTGCCATTCCGGGGGCAGGGCCCTGGCTCGAGCAGTACTTC
d_call: -
clone_size: few
cdr3_length: 14
j_call: TRBJ2-7
v_call: TRBV27

cdr3_aa: CAISVGQPSEAFF
cdr3_nt: TGTGCCATCAGTGTCGGACAGCCGTCTGAAGCTTTCTTT
d_call: -
clone_size: -
cdr3_length: 13
j_call: TRBJ1-1
v_call: TRBV10-3

cdr3_aa: CASSSTGKTSSNQPQHF
cdr3_nt: TGTGCCAGCAGCTCGACAGGAAAAACCTCGAGCAATCAGCCCCAGCATTTT
d_call: -
clone_size: -
cdr3_length: 17
j_call: TRBJ1-5
v_call: TRBV7-2

cdr3_aa: CASSELVNSPLHF
cdr3_nt: TGTGCCAGCAGTGAACTGGTCAACTCACCCCTCCACTTT
d_call: -
clone_size: many
cdr3_length: 13
j_call: TRBJ1-6
v_call: TRBV6-6

cdr3_aa: CSARDPRGSGNTIYF
cdr3_nt: TGCAGTGCTAGAGATCCCAGGGGCTCTGGAAACACCATATATTTT
d_call: -
clone_size: many
cdr3_length: 15
j_call: TRBJ1-3
v_call: TRBV20-1

cdr3_aa: CSVESLETGTYEQYF
cdr3_nt: TGCAGCGTTGAATCCTTAGAGACGGGGACCTACGAGCAGTACTTC
d_call: -
clone_size: many
cdr3_length: 15
j_call: TRBJ2-7
v_call: TRBV29-1

cdr3_aa: CASKGGAYTGELFF
cdr3_nt: TGTGCCAGCAAAGGTGGAGCTTACACCGGGGAGCTGTTTTTT
d_call: -
clone_size: -
cdr3_length: 14
j_call: TRBJ2-2
v_call: TRBV2